The 5 T cell receptor beta chains below come from one sample, sequenced in a study of tumour-infiltrating T cells in Burkitt lymphoma. The table came from immunoSEQ multiplex PCR; TCRdb's copy has only in-frame clones and leaves some out. This table has around 45,000 clones, less than 40% appearing once. The source material was tumor tissue. The receptors shown here come from a human donor with Burkitt lymphoma.

This clone occurred a few times. The CDR3 DNA reads as TGTGCCAGCAGTTCCCGACTTGCCGAGCAGTACTTC. The encoded protein is CASSSRLAEQYF. The J gene is TRBJ2-7, the V gene TRBV6-5; D is uncertain. CDR1 MNHEY and CDR2 SVGAGI come from the germline V gene. CDR3 size: 12 residues. With 4 bases removed from V and 6 bases from J, the gap between germline ends came to 10 bases.

This sequence joins TRBV5-1 and TRBJ2-3; D not resolved. This CDR3 spans 12 amino acids. Looked up from germline, CDR1 is SGHRS and CDR2 is YFSETQ. The ends were cut back, 2 bases at V and 2 bases at J, with 3 bases in the middle. This CDR3 is CASSLFTDTQYF. The CDR3, as DNA: TGCGCCAGCAGCTTATTCACAGATACGCAGTATTTT.

This chain connects TRBV5-5 to TRBJ1-2; TRBD1 aligns across 10 bases. Germline trimming cut 0 bases from V and 8 bases from J; bases unmatched to any gene: 13. The germline gives CDR1 SGHKS, CDR2 YYEKEE (reference sequence). The CDR3 runs to 17 residues. The CDR3 DNA reads TGTGCCAGCAGCTTGGGACAGGGGGCGCTTTTGACGGGCGGCTACACCTTC. Translation: CASSLGQGALLTGGYTF.

The genes are TRBV5-1 and TRBJ2-5, with D hard to call. The germline V gene has CDR1 SGHRS and CDR2 YFSETQ. This CDR3 is 13 amino acids long. The ends were cut back, 0 bases at V and 0 bases at J, with 3 bases in the middle. CDR3 protein: CASSLDYQETQYF. For the CDR3, the DNA is TGCGCCAGCAGCTTGGACTACCAAGAGACCCAGTACTTC.

The V and J genes are TRBV6-5 and TRBJ1-2; no clear D. CDR3 length: 12 amino acids. The V and J ends lost 10 bases and 4 bases respectively, with 13 bases between them. CDR1 is MNHEY, CDR2 SVGAGI, per germline. CDR3 residues: CATTSRIYGYTF. DNA of the CDR3: TGTGCCACCACATCCAGGATCTATGGCTACACCTTC.